This TCR beta chain is drawn from a study of blood T cell repertoires in COVID-19. Study-level background: Italy, Spain and the United States were the sources of the convalescent and acute COVID-19 samples.

The CDR3 extends over 15 amino acids. Germline assignment: CDR1 MDHEN and CDR2 SYDVKM. V shed 5 bases, J shed 5 bases, and the junction held 8 bases outside the gene matches. Authors' processing steps: For nucleated cells, counts were estimated from reference gene primer amplification. TCRdb keeps only in-frame clones here, not all; method: immunoSEQ multiplex PCR. V, J and clone size are those of that table, while D and trimming were read from the DNA. The data hold around 130,000 clones, with around 87% observed a single time. The sequencing input was peripheral blood. This chain uses TRBV28 with TRBJ2-5, with 10 bases lining up with TRBD2. The sequence was obtained from a man aged 70-80 years with active COVID-19. CDR3 coding DNA: TGTGCCAGCAGTGGTCCGGGACTAGCGCTTGAGACCCAGTACTTC. Amino acids: CASSGPGLALETQYF. The variable domain in full, with the rest retrieved from reference TRBV28 and TRBJ2-5, is DVKVTQSSRYLVKRTGEKVFLECVQDMDHENMFWYRQDPGLGLRLIYFSYDVKMKEKGDIPEGYSVSREKKERFSLILESASTNQTSMYLCASSGPGLALETQYFGPGTRLLVL.